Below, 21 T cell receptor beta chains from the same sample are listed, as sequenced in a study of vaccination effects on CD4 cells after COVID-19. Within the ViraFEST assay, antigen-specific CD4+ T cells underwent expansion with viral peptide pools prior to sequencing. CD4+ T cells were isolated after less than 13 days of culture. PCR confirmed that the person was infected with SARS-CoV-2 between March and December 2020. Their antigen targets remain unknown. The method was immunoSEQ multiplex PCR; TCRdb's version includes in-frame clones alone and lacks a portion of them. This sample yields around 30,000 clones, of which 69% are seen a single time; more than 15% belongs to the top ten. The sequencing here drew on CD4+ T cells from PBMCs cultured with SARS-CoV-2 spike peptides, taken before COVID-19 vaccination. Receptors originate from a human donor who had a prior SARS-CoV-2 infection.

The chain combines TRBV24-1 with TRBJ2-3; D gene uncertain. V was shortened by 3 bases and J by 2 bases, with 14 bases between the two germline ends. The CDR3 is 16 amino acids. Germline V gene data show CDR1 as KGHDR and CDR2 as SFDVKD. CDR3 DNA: TGTGCCACCAGTGATGCAAGCATCGCCCACACAGATACGCAGTATTTT. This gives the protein CATSDASIAHTDTQYF.

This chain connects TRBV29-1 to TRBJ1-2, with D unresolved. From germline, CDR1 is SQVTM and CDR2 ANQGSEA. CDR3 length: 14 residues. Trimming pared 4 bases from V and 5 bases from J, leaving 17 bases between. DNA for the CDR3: TGCAGCGTTGGTGGGAGGGTAGGCCTATATGGCTACACCTTC. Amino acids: CSVGGRVGLYGYTF.

CDR3 in amino acids: CASSRESHRDRTQYF. In DNA form, the CDR3 reads TGTGCCAGCTCACGCGAATCCCACAGGGATCGGACCCAGTACTTC. This sequence joins TRBV18 and TRBJ2-5; D possibly corresponds to TRBD1 (6 bases). Between the trimmed V and J ends, which lost 4 bases and 7 bases, there was a span of 19 bases. The CDR3 length is 15 residues. Germline V gives CDR1 KGHSH, CDR2 LQKENI.

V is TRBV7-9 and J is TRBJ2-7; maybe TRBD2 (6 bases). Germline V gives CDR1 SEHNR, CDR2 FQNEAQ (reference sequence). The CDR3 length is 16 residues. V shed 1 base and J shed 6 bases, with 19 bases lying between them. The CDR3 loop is CASSLDLAGTSREQYF. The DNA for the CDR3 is TGTGCCAGCAGCTTAGATTTGGCGGGGACGAGCCGCGAGCAGTACTTC.

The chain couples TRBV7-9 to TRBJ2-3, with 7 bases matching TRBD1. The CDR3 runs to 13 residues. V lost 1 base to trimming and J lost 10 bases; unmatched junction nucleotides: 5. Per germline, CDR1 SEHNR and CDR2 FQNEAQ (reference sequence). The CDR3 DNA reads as TGTGCCAGCAGCTTAGACAGGGGTCCTCCGCAGTATTTT. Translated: CASSLDRGPPQYF.

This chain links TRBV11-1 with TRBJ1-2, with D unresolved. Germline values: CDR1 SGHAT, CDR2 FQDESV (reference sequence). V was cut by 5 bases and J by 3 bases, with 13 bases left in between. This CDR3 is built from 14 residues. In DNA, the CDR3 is TGTGCCAGCAGCCTAGACGTGCGATACTATGGCTACACCTTC. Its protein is CASSLDVRYYGYTF.

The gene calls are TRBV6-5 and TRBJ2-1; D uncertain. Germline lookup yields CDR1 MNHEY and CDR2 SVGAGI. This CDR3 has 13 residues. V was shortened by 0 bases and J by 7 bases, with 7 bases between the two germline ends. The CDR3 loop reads CASSYSGDNEQFF. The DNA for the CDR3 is TGTGCCAGCAGTTACTCAGGCGATAATGAGCAGTTCTTC.

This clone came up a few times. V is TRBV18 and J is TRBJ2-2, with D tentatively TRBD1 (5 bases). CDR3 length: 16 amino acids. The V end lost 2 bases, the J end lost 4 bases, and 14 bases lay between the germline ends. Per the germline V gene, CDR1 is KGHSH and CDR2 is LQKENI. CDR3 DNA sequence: TGTGCCAGCTCACCAACGTCCCAGGGAATCACCGGGGAGCTGTTTTTT. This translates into CASSPTSQGITGELFF.

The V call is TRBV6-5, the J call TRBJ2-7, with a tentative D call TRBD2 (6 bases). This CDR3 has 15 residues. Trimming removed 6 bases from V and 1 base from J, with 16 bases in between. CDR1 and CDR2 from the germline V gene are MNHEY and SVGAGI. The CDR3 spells CASRGDWIASYEQYF. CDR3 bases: TGTGCCAGCAGGGGGGACTGGATCGCGTCCTACGAGCAGTACTTC.

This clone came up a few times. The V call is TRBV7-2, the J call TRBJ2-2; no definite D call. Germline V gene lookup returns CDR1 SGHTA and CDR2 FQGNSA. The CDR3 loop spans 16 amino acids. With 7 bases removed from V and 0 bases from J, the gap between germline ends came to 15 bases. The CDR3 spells CASIQYPSANTGELFF. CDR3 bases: TGTGCCAGCATCCAGTATCCGAGCGCGAACACCGGGGAGCTGTTTTTT. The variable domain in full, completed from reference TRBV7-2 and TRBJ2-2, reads GAGVSQSPSNKVTEKGKDVELRCDPISGHTALYWYRQSLGQGLEFLIYFQGNSAPDKSGLPSDRFSAERTGGSVSTLTIQRTQQEDSAVYLCASIQYPSANTGELFFGEGSRLTVL.

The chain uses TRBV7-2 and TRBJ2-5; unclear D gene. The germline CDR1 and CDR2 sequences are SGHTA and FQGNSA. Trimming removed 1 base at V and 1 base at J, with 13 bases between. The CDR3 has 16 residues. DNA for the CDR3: TGTGCCAGCAGCTTAGGATCGCGATCAGGCCAAGAGACCCAGTACTTC. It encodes CASSLGSRSGQETQYF.

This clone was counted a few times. The CDR3 DNA reads as TGCGCCAGCAGCTTGGTGGCGGGGGCGAACACCGGGGAGCTGTTTTTT. Translated: CASSLVAGANTGELFF. This chain connects TRBV5-1 to TRBJ2-2; TRBD2 agrees at 7 bases. The CDR3 extends over 16 amino acids. The V and J ends lost 0 bases and 0 bases, in that order; junction bases with no gene match: 2. The germline CDR1 and CDR2 sequences are SGHRS and YFSETQ.

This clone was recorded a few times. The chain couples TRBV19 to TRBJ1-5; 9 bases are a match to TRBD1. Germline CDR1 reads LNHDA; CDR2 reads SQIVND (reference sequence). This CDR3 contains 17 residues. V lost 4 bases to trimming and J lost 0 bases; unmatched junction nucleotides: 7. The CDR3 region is CASSRRTGAFSNQPQHF. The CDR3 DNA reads TGTGCCAGTAGTAGAAGGACAGGGGCGTTTAGCAATCAGCCCCAGCATTTT.

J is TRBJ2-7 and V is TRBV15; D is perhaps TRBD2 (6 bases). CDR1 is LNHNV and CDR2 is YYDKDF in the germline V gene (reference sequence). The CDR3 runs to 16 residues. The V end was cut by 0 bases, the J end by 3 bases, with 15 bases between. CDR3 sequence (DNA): TGTGCCACCAGCAGAGATCTCCCGGGAGTCGGCTACGAGCAGTACTTC. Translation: CATSRDLPGVGYEQYF. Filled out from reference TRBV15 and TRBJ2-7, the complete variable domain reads DAMVIQNPRYQVTQFGKPVTLSCSQTLNHNVMYWYQQKSSQAPKLLFHYYDKDFNNEADTPDNFQSRRPNTSFCFLDIRSPGLGDTAMYLCATSRDLPGVGYEQYFGPGTRLTVT.

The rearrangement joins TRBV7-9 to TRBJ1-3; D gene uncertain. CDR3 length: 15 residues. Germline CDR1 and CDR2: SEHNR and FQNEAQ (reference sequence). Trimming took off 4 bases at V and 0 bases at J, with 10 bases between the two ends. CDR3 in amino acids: CASSSTRRSGNTIYF. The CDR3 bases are TGTGCCAGCAGCTCAACAAGACGCTCTGGAAACACCATATATTTT.

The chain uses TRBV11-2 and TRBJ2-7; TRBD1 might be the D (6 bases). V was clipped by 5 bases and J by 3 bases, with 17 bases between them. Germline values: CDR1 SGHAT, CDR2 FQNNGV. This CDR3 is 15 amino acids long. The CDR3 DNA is TGTGCCAGCAGCCCCCGGGTGGACAGAGGCTACGAGCAGTACTTC. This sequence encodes CASSPRVDRGYEQYF. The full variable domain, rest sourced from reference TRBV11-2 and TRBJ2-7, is EAGVAQSPRYKIIEKRQSVAFWCNPISGHATLYWYQQILGQGPKLLIQFQNNGVVDDSQLPKDRFSAERLKGVDSTLKIQPAKLEDSAVYLCASSPRVDRGYEQYFGPGTRLTVT.

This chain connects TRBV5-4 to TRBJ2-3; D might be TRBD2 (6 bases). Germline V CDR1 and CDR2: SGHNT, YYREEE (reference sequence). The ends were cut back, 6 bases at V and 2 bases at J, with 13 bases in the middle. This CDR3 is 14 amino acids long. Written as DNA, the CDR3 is TGTGCCAGCAAGGGCGGGACCGACACAGATACGCAGTATTTT. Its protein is CASKGGTDTDTQYF. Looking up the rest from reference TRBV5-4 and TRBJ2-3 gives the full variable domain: ETGVTQSPTHLIKTRGQQVTLRCSSQSGHNTVSWYQQALGQGPQFIFQYYREEENGRGNFPPRFSGLQFPNYSSELNVNALELDDSALYLCASKGGTDTDTQYFGPGTRLTVL.

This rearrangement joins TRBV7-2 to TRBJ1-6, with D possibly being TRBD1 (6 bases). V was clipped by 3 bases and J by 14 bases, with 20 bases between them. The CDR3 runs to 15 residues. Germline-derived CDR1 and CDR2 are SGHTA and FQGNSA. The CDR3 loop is CASSFFSQGGVSLHF. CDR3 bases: TGTGCCAGCAGCTTTTTTTCACAGGGAGGAGTCTCCCTCCACTTT.

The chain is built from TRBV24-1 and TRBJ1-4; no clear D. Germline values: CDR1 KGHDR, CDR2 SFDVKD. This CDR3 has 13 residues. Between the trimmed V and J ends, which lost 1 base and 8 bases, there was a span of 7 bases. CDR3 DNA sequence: TGTGCCACCAGTGATTTTCCTGGGGAAAAACTGTTTTTT. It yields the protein CATSDFPGEKLFF.

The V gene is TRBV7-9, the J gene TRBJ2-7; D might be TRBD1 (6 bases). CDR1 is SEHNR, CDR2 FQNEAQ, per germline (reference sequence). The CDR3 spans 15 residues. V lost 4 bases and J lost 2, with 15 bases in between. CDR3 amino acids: CASSSGTPRTYEQYF. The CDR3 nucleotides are TGTGCCAGCAGCTCCGGGACACCAAGAACCTACGAGCAGTACTTC.

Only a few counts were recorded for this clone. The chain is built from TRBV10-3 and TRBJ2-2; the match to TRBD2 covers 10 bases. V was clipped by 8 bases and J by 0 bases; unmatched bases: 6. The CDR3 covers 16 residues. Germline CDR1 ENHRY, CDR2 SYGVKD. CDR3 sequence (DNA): TGTGCCATCGCTAGGACTAGCGGAGCGAACACCGGGGAGCTGTTTTTT. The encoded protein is CAIARTSGANTGELFF.